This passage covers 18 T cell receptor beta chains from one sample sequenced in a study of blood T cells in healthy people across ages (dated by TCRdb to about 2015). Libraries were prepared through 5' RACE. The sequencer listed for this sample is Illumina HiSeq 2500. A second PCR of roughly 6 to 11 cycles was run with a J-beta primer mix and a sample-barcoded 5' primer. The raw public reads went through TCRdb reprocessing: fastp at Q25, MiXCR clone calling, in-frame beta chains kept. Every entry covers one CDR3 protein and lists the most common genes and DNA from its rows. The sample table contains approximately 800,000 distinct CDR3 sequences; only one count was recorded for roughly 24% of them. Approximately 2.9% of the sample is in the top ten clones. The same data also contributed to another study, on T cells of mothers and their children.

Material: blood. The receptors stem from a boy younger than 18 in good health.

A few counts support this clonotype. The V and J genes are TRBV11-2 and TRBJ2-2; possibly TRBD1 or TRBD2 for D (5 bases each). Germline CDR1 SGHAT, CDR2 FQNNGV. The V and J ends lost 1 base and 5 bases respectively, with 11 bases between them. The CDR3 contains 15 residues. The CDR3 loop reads CASSLVRGRTGELFF. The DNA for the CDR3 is TGTGCCAGCAGCTTAGTGAGGGGACGAACCGGGGAGCTGTTTTTT.

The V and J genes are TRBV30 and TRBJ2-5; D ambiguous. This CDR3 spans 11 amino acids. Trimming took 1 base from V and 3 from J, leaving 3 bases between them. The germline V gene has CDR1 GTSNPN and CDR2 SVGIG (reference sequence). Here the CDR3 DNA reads TGTGCCTGGAGTGGAAAAGAGACCCAGTACTTC. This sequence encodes CAWSGKETQYF.

The CDR3 nucleotides are TGTGCCAGCAGTCCTAGGGCCCTCGAAGCCCAGTACTTC. Protein sequence: CASSPRALEAQYF. The chain has TRBV7-3 and TRBJ2-1; D is uncertain. The end of the DNA aligns better with TRBJ2-5, so the J call may be wrong. The germline gives CDR1 SGHTA, CDR2 FQGTGA. CDR3 length equals 13 residues.

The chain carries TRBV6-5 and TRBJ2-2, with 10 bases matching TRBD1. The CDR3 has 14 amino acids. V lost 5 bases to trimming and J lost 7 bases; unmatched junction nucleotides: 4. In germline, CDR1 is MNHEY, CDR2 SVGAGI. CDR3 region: CASSRQGARGELFF. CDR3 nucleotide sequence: TGTGCCAGCAGTAGACAGGGGGCCCGCGGGGAGCTGTTTTTT.

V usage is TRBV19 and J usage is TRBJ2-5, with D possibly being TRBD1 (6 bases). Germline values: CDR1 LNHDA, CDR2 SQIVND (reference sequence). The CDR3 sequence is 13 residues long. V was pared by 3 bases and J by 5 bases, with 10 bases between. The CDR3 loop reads CASSMYRAETQYF. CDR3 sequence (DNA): TGTGCCAGTAGTATGTACAGGGCGGAGACCCAGTACTTC.

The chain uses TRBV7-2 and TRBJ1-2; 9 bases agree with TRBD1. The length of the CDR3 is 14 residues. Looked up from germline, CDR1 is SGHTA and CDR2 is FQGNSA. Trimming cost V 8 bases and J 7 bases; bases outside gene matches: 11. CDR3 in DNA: TGTGCCAGCGCTCTAGGGACAGGGCTTGCTGGCTACACCTTC. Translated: CASALGTGLAGYTF.

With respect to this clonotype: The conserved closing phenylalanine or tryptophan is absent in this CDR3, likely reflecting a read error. The CDR3 is CASSLRAYNEQFL. The CDR3, as DNA: TGTGCCAGCAGCCTACGAGCGTACAATGAGCAGTTCTTG. The V and J genes are TRBV12-3 or TRBV12-4 and TRBJ2-1; no definite D call. The CDR3 is 13 residues long. V lost 6 bases and J lost 4, with 10 bases in between.

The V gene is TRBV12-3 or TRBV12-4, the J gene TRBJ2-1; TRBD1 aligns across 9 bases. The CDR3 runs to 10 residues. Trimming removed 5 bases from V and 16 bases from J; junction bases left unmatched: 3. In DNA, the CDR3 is TGTGCCAGCAGTGGACAGGGGTTCTTCTTC. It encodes CASSGQGFFF.

The CDR3 spells CSYSVGSYNEQFF. The CDR3 nucleotides read TGCAGTTATTCGGTGGGCTCCTACAATGAGCAGTTCTTC. The rearrangement joins TRBV20-1 to TRBJ2-1; no definite D call. The V end was cut by 8 bases, the J end by 0 bases, with 11 bases between. Germline loops: CDR1 DFQATT, CDR2 SNEGSKA (reference sequence). The CDR3 covers 13 residues.

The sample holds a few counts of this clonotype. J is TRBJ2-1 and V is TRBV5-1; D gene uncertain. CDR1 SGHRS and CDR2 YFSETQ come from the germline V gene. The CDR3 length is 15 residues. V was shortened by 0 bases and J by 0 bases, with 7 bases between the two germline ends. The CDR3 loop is CASSLADSSYNEQFF. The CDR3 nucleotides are TGCGCCAGCAGCTTGGCCGATAGCTCCTACAATGAGCAGTTCTTC.

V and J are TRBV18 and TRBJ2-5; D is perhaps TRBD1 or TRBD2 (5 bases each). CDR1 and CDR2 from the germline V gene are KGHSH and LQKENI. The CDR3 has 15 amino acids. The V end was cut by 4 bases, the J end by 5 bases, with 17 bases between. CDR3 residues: CASSRGKDSSETQYF. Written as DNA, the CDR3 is TGTGCCAGCTCACGAGGGAAAGACAGTTCTGAGACCCAGTACTTC.

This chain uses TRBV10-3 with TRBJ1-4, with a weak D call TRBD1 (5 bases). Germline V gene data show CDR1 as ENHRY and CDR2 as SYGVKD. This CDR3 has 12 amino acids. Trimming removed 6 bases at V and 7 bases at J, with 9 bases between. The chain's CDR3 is CAIRDTTEKLFF. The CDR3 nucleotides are TGTGCCATCAGGGACACGACTGAAAAACTGTTTTTT.

As DNA, the CDR3 is TGTGCCAGCAGCTCCCAGTTGGAGGAAGAGACCCAGTACTTC. Encoded protein: CASSSQLEEETQYF. The chain is built from TRBV9 and TRBJ2-5, with a possible D match to TRBD2 (5 bases). The V gene's germline CDR1 is SGDLS and CDR2 YYNGEE. V gave up 4 bases and J gave up 3 bases, with 13 bases separating them. This CDR3 comprises 14 residues. Full variable domain (missing parts from reference TRBV9 and TRBJ2-5): DSGVTQTPKHLITATGQRVTLRCSPRSGDLSVYWYQQSLDQGLQFLIQYYNGEERAKGNILERFSAQQFPDLHSELNLSSLELGDSALYFCASSSQLEEETQYFGPGTRLLVL.

This chain's CDR3 is CASSFTGGFTEAFF. In DNA form, the CDR3 reads TGTGCCAGCAGTTTTACAGGGGGCTTCACTGAAGCTTTCTTT. The chain employs TRBV27 and TRBJ1-1; 9 bases map to TRBD1. The CDR3 contains 14 residues. The junction had 3 bases not matched to a gene; V was cut back by 3 bases and J by 4 bases. The germline CDR1 and CDR2 sequences are MNHEY and SMNVEV (reference sequence).

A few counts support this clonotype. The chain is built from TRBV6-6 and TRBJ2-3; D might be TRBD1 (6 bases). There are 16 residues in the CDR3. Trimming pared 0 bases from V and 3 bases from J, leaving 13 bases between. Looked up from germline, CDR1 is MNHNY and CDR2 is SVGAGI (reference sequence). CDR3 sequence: CASSYSQGRGTDTQYF. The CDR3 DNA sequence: TGTGCCAGCAGTTACTCTCAGGGGCGCGGTACAGATACGCAGTATTTT.

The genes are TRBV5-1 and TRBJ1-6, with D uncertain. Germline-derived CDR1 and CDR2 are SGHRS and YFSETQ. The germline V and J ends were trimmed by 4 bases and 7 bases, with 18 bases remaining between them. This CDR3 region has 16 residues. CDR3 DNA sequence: TGCGCCAGCAGCATGGAGCCGGGGATGGCAAATTCACCCCTCCACTTT. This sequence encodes CASSMEPGMANSPLHF.

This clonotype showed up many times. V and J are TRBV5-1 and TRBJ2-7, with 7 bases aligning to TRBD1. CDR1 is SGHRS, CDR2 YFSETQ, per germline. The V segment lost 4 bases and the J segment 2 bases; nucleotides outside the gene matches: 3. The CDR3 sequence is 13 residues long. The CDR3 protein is CASSPDRPYEQYF. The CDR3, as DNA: TGCGCCAGCAGCCCGGACAGGCCCTACGAGCAGTACTTC.

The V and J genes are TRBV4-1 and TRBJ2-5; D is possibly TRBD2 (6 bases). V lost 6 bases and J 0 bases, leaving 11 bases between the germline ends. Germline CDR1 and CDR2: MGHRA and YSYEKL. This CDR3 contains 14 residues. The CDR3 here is CASSRGIYQETQYF. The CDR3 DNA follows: TGCGCCAGCAGTCGGGGGATCTACCAAGAGACCCAGTACTTC.